The rows below give T cell receptor beta chains drawn from one sample of a study of regulatory T cells in long-lasting Graves disease. MiXCR, applied by TCRdb to the multiplex PCR reads, yields one record per CDR3 protein. The table records hundreds of thousands of distinct CDR3 sequences, roughly 21% of them present only once. Sequenced material: peripheral blood mononuclear cells (PBMCs), taken when the disease was refractory, from a patient treated with antithyroid drugs. The receptors were gathered from a female donor with Graves disease. CDR3s include the opening cysteine and the closing phenylalanine or tryptophan. The D gene is left open where the match is weak.

TRBD1	TRBV19	TRBJ1-5	14	CASRETGIGQPQHF
NA	TRBV2	TRBJ1-5	14	CASGGDISNQPQHF
NA	TRBV14	TRBJ1-3	16	CASSQGGRMPRDTIYF
NA	TRBV12-3/TRBV12-4	TRBJ2-1	13	CASSSGPSNEQFF
TRBD1	TRBV20-1	TRBJ2-5	15	CSARGDREFRETQYF
NA	TRBV29-1	TRBJ1-4	11	CSVVENEKLFF
TRBD2	TRBV3-1	TRBJ2-7	14	CASSASVAGDEQYF
NA	TRBV29-1	TRBJ2-1	20	CSVEDSHDGRVRPSYNEQFF
TRBD1	TRBV5-1	TRBJ2-5	16	CASSLGPWDSQETQYF
TRBD1	TRBV27	TRBJ1-2	15	CASSLKGQGSYGYTF
NA	TRBV2	TRBJ2-2	14	CASSDTGNTGELFF
NA	TRBV7-9	TRBJ2-1	13	CASSVVPQDEQFF
NA	TRBV3-1	TRBJ1-3	15	CASSQGQQVGNTIYF
NA	TRBV27	TRBJ2-7	14	CASSSAGASYEQYF
TRBD1	TRBV25-1	TRBJ1-6	16	CASSESGTVNNSPLHF
NA	TRBV18	TRBJ1-4	15	CASSPRDSRGEKLFF
NA	TRBV28	TRBJ1-2	14	CASSPAGSDYGYTF
NA	TRBV10-2	TRBJ2-7	15	CASSETGRRTYEQYF
TRBD1	TRBV27	TRBJ2-3	14	CASSGQAGTDTQYF
NA	TRBV11-2	TRBJ2-3	15	CASSPVLSGSDTQYF
NA	TRBV28	TRBJ2-5	10	CASSLETQYF
TRBD2	TRBV4-1	TRBJ2-7	14	CASSQTSGSFEQYF
NA	TRBV6-5	TRBJ2-7	13	CASSYARGYEQYF
TRBD1	TRBV25-1	TRBJ2-7	14	CASSQGTGEGEQYF
NA	TRBV30	TRBJ1-3	14	CAWSEGDSGNTIYF
NA	TRBV28	TRBJ2-2	15	CASSLLQTNTGELFF
NA	TRBV14	TRBJ2-7	15	CASSQSRDPPYEQYF